Ten or more counts support the clone carrying this T cell receptor (beta chain). This CDR3 is built from 16 residues. The V and J ends lost 5 bases and 1 base, in that order; junction bases with no gene match: 9. Looked up from germline, CDR1 is SGHVS and CDR2 is FQNEAQ. What was amplified from RNA transcripts were TCR beta CDR3 regions. The primer set for the first-round RT-PCR of the TCR CDR3 was HTBI. One entry per CDR3 protein, called by TCRdb with MiXCR from the multiplex PCR reads. The table has some 620,000 distinct CDR3 sequences, roughly 17% seen once. These data originate in a study of T cells in Graves' hyperthyroidism and ophthalmopathy. Study at large: The authors collected peripheral blood at initial diagnosis, before any treatment.

Not enrolled were patients with uncontrolled infection, other autoimmune disease, pregnancy or lactation. Clinical symptoms, serum thyroxine and TRAb, thyroid ultrasound and orbital computed tomography were used for the diagnoses. Sequenced input: blood. The clonotype was recovered from a woman in her 30s with Graves' hyperthyroidism. This chain links TRBV7-8 with TRBJ2-7; 9 nucleotides agree with TRBD2. The CDR3: CASSQVVSGGSYEQYF. The CDR3 DNA is TGTGCCAGCAGCCAGGTTGTTAGCGGGGGTTCCTACGAGCAGTACTTC.